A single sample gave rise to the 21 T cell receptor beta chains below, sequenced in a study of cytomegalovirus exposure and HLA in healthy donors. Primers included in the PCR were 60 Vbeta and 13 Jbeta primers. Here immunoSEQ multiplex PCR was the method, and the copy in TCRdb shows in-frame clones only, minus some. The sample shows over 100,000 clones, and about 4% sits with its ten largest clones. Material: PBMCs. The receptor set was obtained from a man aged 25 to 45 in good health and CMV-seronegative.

CDR3 DNA sequence: TGCGCCAGCAGCCCGAAACGGGGCTCTGGGGCCAACGTCCTGACTTTC. This gives the protein CASSPKRGSGANVLTF. The chain couples TRBV4-3 to TRBJ2-6, with D perhaps matching TRBD2 (5 bases). The V gene lost 4 bases and the J gene lost 0 bases, with 10 bases spanning the gap. The CDR3 runs to 16 residues. The germline V gene has CDR1 LGHNA and CDR2 YSLEER.

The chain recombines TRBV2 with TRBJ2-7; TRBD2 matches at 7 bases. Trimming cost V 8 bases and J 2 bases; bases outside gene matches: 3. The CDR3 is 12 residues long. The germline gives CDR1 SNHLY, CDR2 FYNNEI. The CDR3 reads CASLADPYEQYF. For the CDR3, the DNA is TGTGCCAGCCTAGCGGATCCCTACGAGCAGTACTTC.

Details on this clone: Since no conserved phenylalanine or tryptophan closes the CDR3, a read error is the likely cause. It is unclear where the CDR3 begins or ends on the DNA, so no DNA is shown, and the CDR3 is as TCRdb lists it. This CDR3 reads CASSYEGQGHSR. The V gene is TRBV6-6, the J gene TRBJ1-1; whether TRBD1, the table's D call, matches the DNA was not checked. Germline loops: CDR1 MNHNY, CDR2 SVGAGI (reference sequence). The CDR3 is 12 amino acids long, termini counted.

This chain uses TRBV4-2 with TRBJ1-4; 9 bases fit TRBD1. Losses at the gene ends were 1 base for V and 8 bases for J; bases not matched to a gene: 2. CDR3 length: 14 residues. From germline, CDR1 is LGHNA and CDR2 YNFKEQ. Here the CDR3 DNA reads TGTGCCAGCAGCCAAGGAGGGACAGGGGAAAAACTGTTTTTT. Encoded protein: CASSQGGTGEKLFF.

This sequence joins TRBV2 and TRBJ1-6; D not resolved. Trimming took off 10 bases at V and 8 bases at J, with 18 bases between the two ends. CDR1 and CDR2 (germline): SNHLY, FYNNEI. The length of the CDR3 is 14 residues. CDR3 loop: CATLDSTPDSPLHF. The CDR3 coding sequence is TGTGCCACCCTTGACTCTACCCCGGATTCACCCCTCCACTTT.

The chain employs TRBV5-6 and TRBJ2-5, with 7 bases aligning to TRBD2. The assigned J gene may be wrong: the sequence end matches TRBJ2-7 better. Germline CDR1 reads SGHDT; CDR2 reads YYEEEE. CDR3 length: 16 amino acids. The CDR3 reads CASSYTGSGRSYEQYF. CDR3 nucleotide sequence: TGTGCCAGCAGTTACACCGGGTCCGGGAGGTCCTACGAGCAGTACTTC.

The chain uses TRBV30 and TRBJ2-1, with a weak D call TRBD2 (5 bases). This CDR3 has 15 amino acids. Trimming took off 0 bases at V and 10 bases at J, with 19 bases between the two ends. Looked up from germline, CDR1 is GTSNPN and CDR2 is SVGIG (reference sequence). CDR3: CAWSVQVGLWTEQFF. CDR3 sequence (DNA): TGTGCCTGGAGTGTACAAGTAGGACTGTGGACCGAGCAGTTCTTC.

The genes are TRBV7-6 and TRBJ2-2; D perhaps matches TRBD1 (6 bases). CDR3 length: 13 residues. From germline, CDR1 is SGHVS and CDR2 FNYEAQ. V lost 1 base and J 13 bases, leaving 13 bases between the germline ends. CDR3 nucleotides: TGTGCCAGCAGCTTAGACGGGACGACAGGGCTGTTTTTT. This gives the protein CASSLDGTTGLFF. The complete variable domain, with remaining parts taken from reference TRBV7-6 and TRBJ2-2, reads GAGVSQSPRYKVTKRGQDVALRCDPISGHVSLYWYRQALGQGPEFLTYFNYEAQQDKSGLPNDRFSAERPEGSISTLTIQRTEQRDSAMYRCASSLDGTTGLFFGEGSRLTVL.

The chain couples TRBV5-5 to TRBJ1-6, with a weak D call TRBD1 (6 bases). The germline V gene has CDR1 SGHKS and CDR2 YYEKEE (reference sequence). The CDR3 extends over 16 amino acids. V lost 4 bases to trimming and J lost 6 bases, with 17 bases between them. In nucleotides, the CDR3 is TGTGCCAGCAGCCTAAATTCCAGGACAGTTAATTCACCCCTCCACTTT. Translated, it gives CASSLNSRTVNSPLHF. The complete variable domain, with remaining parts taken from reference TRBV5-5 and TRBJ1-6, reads DAGVTQSPTHLIKTRGQQVTLRCSPISGHKSVSWYQQVLGQGPQFIFQYYEKEERGRGNFPDRFSARQFPNYSSELNVNALLLGDSALYLCASSLNSRTVNSPLHFGNGTRLTVT.

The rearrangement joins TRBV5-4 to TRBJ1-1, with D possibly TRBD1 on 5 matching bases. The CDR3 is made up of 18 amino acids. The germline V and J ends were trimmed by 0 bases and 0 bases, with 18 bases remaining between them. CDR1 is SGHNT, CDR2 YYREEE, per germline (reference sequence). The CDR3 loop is CASSLARGRGTMNTEAFF. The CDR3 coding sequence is TGTGCCAGCAGCTTGGCAAGAGGGAGGGGCACCATGAACACTGAAGCTTTCTTT.

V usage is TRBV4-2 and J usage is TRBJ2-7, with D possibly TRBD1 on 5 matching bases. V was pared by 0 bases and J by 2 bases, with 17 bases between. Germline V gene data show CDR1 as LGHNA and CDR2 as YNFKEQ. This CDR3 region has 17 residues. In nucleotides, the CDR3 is TGTGCCAGCAGCCAAGATATCGCCCGTCAAGGGGCCTACGAGCAGTACTTC. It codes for CASSQDIARQGAYEQYF.

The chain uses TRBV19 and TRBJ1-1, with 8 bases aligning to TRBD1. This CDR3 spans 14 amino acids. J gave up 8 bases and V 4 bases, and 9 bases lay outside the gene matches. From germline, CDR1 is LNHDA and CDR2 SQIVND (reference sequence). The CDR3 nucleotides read TGTGCCAGTAGTACCTCAGGGGGCTCGACAGAAGCTTTCTTT. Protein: CASSTSGGSTEAFF.

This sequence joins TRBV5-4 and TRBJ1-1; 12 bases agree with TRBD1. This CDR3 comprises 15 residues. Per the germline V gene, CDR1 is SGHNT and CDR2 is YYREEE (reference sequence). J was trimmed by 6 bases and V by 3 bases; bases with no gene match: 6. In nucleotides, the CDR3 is TGTGCCAGCAGCTCGGGACAGGGGGCGTACGCTGAAGCTTTCTTT. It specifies CASSSGQGAYAEAFF.

The DNA of the CDR3 is TGTGCCAGCAGCAAGCGGACTAGCGGGGGGTACAATGAGCAGTTCTTC. Its translation is CASSKRTSGGYNEQFF. This chain links TRBV7-2 with TRBJ2-1; 14 bases match TRBD2. The ends lost 5 bases at V and 4 bases at J; junction bases unmatched: 4. The CDR3 has 16 residues. The germline V gene encodes CDR1 SGHTA and CDR2 FQGNSA. Full variable domain (outside the CDR3, taken from reference TRBV7-2 and TRBJ2-1): GAGVSQSPSNKVTEKGKDVELRCDPISGHTALYWYRQSLGQGLEFLIYFQGNSAPDKSGLPSDRFSAERTGGSVSTLTIQRTQQEDSAVYLCASSKRTSGGYNEQFFGPGTRLTVL.

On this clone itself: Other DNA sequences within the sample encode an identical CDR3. CDR3: CASTSTQGYEQYF. In DNA, the CDR3 is TGTGCCAGCACATCCACCCAGGGCTACGAGCAGTACTTC. V and J are TRBV7-9 and TRBJ2-7; D may be TRBD1 (5 bases). There are 13 residues in the CDR3. Germline-derived CDR1 and CDR2 are SEHNR and FQNEAQ (reference sequence). Trimming cost V 7 bases and J 3 bases, with 13 bases left between them.

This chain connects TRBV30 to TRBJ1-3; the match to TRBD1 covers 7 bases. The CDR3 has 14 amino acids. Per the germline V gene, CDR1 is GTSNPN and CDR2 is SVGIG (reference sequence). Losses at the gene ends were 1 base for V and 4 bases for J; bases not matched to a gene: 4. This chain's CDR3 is CAWSGQGGGNTIYF. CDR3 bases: TGTGCCTGGAGTGGACAGGGTGGCGGAAACACCATATATTTT.

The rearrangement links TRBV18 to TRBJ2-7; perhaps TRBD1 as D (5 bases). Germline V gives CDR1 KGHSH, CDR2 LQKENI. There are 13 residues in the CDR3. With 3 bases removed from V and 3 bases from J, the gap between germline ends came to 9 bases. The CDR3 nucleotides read TGTGCCAGCTCACCCTCCAGGGACTACGAGCAGTACTTC. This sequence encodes CASSPSRDYEQYF.

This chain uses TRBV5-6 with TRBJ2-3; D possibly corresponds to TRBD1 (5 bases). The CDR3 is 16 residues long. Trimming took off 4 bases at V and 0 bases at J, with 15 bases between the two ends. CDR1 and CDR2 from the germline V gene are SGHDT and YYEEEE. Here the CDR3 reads CASSIGASFSTDTQYF. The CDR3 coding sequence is TGTGCCAGCAGCATTGGGGCTTCCTTTAGCACAGATACGCAGTATTTT.

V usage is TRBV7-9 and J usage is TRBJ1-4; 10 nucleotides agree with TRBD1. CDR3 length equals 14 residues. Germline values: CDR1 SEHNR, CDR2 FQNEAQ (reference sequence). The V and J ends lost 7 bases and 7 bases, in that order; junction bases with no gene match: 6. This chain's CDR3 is CASNQGQGFEKLFF. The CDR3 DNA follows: TGTGCCAGCAACCAGGGACAGGGGTTTGAAAAACTGTTTTTT.

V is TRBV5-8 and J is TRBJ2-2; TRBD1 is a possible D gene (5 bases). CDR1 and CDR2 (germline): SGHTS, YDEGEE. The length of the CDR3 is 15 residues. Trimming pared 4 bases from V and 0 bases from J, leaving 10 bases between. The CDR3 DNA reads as TGTGCCAGCAGCACAGGCAGGTCGAACACCGGGGAGCTGTTTTTT. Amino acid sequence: CASSTGRSNTGELFF.

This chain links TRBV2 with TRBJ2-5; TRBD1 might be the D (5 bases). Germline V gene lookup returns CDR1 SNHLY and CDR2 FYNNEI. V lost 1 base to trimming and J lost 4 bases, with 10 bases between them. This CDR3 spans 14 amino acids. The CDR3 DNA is TGTGCCAGCAGTGAAGGTGTAGGGGTAGAGACCCAGTACTTC. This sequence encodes CASSEGVGVETQYF.